The rows below give T cell receptor beta chains drawn from one sample of a study of PD-1 blockade in classical Hodgkin lymphoma. Sequencing used immunoSEQ multiplex PCR; TCRdb keeps in-frame clones, though not all of them. The sample contains 45,000 to 60,000 clones, 81% of which appear only once. The starting material was peripheral blood mononuclear cells (PBMCs), obtained at baseline. The receptor set was obtained from a human donor with classical Hodgkin lymphoma. CDR3s include the opening cysteine and the closing phenylalanine or tryptophan. Fields, in order: J gene, D gene, V gene, clone size, CDR3 length, CDR3 DNA, CDR3 protein. D genes are given only for firm matches. Not all rows give a size; the values are once, few, many and, for expanded clones, a class.

j_call: TRBJ2-1
d_call: TRBD1
v_call: TRBV6-5
clone_size: few
cdr3_length: 12
cdr3_nt: TGTGCCAGCAGTGGACAGGGAGGCGAGCAGTTCTTC
cdr3_aa: CASSGQGGEQFF

j_call: TRBJ2-7
d_call: .
v_call: TRBV20-1
clone_size: .
cdr3_length: 11
cdr3_nt: TGCAGTGCTAGAGATCGGGGCGAGCAGTACTTC
cdr3_aa: CSARDRGEQYF

j_call: TRBJ2-1
d_call: TRBD2
v_call: TRBV27
clone_size: .
cdr3_length: 15
cdr3_nt: TGTGCCAGCAACTTCCTAGCGGGGGCGTACAATGAGCAGTTCTTC
cdr3_aa: CASNFLAGAYNEQFF

j_call: TRBJ2-1
d_call: TRBD1
v_call: TRBV19
clone_size: once
cdr3_length: 15
cdr3_nt: TGTGCCACCAGTATTGGGGACAGGGCAAACAATGAGCAGTTCTTC
cdr3_aa: CATSIGDRANNEQFF

j_call: TRBJ1-2
d_call: TRBD1
v_call: TRBV11-3
clone_size: .
cdr3_length: 15
cdr3_nt: TGTGCCAGCAGCTTGGGTCCGACAGGGCGCAGCGGCTACACCTTC
cdr3_aa: CASSLGPTGRSGYTF

j_call: TRBJ2-5
d_call: .
v_call: TRBV30
clone_size: .
cdr3_length: 13
cdr3_nt: TGTGCCTGGAGTAGTTCCAGTGCGGGGACCCAGTACTTC
cdr3_aa: CAWSSSSAGTQYF

j_call: TRBJ1-5
d_call: TRBD1
v_call: TRBV5-6
clone_size: .
cdr3_length: 15
cdr3_nt: TGTGCCAGCAGGCGCGGAGGGACAGGTGATCAGCCCCAGCATTTT
cdr3_aa: CASRRGGTGDQPQHF

j_call: TRBJ2-3
d_call: .
v_call: TRBV5-1
clone_size: .
cdr3_length: 12
cdr3_nt: TGCGCCAGCAGCTTTAGTGCAGATACGCAGTATTTT
cdr3_aa: CASSFSADTQYF

j_call: TRBJ1-5
d_call: .
v_call: TRBV11-1
clone_size: few
cdr3_length: 13
cdr3_nt: TGTGCCAGCAGCTTAGAGGAGAATCAGCCCCAGCATTTT
cdr3_aa: CASSLEENQPQHF

j_call: TRBJ1-2
d_call: .
v_call: TRBV19
clone_size: once
cdr3_length: 12
cdr3_nt: TGTGCCAGTAGTCCCGGTAGCTATGGCTACACCTTC
cdr3_aa: CASSPGSYGYTF

j_call: TRBJ1-5
d_call: .
v_call: TRBV9
clone_size: .
cdr3_length: 15
cdr3_nt: TGTGCCAGCAGCGGCGGGGGGATGAGCAATCAGCCCCAGCATTTT
cdr3_aa: CASSGGGMSNQPQHF

j_call: TRBJ2-1
d_call: TRBD2
v_call: TRBV27
clone_size: once
cdr3_length: 16
cdr3_nt: TGTGCCAGCAGGCCAGGGGGGACTAGCGGCTACAATGAGCAGTTCTTC
cdr3_aa: CASRPGGTSGYNEQFF

j_call: TRBJ2-1
d_call: .
v_call: TRBV18
clone_size: few
cdr3_length: 15
cdr3_nt: TGTGCCAGCTCACCTTCCTCCGGGGGAGGCAATGAGCAGTTCTTC
cdr3_aa: CASSPSSGGGNEQFF

j_call: TRBJ2-6
d_call: .
v_call: TRBV30
clone_size: once
cdr3_length: 15
cdr3_nt: TGTGCCTGGGAGATGAGGGCGAGTGGGGCCAACGTCCTGACTTTC
cdr3_aa: CAWEMRASGANVLTF

j_call: TRBJ2-3
d_call: .
v_call: TRBV11-2
clone_size: .
cdr3_length: 14
cdr3_nt: TGTGCCAGCAGCTTGAGAGCCTTCAGAGATACGCAGTATTTT
cdr3_aa: CASSLRAFRDTQYF

j_call: TRBJ1-4
d_call: .
v_call: TRBV11-2
clone_size: .
cdr3_length: 16
cdr3_nt: TGTGCCAGCAGCTTAGAAGTTATTGCAACTAATGAAAAACTGTTTTTT
cdr3_aa: CASSLEVIATNEKLFF

j_call: TRBJ1-5
d_call: .
v_call: TRBV4-1
clone_size: .
cdr3_length: 13
cdr3_nt: TGCGCCAGCAGCCAGGATGTACTTCAGCCCCAGCATTTT
cdr3_aa: CASSQDVLQPQHF

j_call: TRBJ1-3
d_call: .
v_call: TRBV14
clone_size: .
cdr3_length: 16
cdr3_nt: TGTGCCAGCAGCCAAGTCACAGGCTTCTCTGGAAACACCATATATTTT
cdr3_aa: CASSQVTGFSGNTIYF

j_call: TRBJ2-1
d_call: .
v_call: TRBV29-1
clone_size: .
cdr3_length: 11
cdr3_nt: TGCAGCGTATGGGACTCCAATGAGCAGTTCTTC
cdr3_aa: CSVWDSNEQFF

j_call: TRBJ2-3
d_call: .
v_call: TRBV4-1
clone_size: once
cdr3_length: 16
cdr3_nt: TGCGCCAGCAGCCAATCCGGGACACCTGCCACAGATACGCAGTATTTT
cdr3_aa: CASSQSGTPATDTQYF

j_call: TRBJ1-1
d_call: .
v_call: TRBV19
clone_size: .
cdr3_length: 14
cdr3_nt: TGTGCCAGTAGTATGCTGGGGGGATTAACTGAAGCTTTCTTT
cdr3_aa: CASSMLGGLTEAFF